This entry concerns a single T cell receptor beta chain. The antigen remains undetermined. The sample belongs to a study of blood T cells in healthy people across ages. The authors ran a second PCR of 7 to 11 cycles using a sample-barcoded 5' primer and a J-beta primer mix. TCRdb re-analysed the 5' RACE reads in MiXCR, keeping a single row per CDR3 protein. Of 600,000 to 650,000 distinct CDR3 sequences in the sample, approximately 59% were seen once. Germline V lookup: CDR1 DFQATT, CDR2 SNEGSKA (reference sequence). The CDR3 spans 16 residues. Trimming removed 5 bases from V and 0 bases from J, with 19 bases in between. Whole-study findings and limits: Aged donors had fewer naive CD4+ cells and lower diversity than long-lived donors. TCR beta diversity was tightly associated with the proportion of naive T cells. A roughly linear age-dependent decrease characterized TCR beta diversity per million T cells.

This receptor was obtained from a man between 60 and 70 years old in good health. Sequencing was performed on blood. The chain recombines TRBV20-1 with TRBJ1-2; tentative D call: TRBD1 (5 bases). The CDR3 DNA reads TGCAGTGCTGTAGGGGACGGGGACTCACCTAACTATGGCTACACCTTC. The encoded protein is CSAVGDGDSPNYGYTF.